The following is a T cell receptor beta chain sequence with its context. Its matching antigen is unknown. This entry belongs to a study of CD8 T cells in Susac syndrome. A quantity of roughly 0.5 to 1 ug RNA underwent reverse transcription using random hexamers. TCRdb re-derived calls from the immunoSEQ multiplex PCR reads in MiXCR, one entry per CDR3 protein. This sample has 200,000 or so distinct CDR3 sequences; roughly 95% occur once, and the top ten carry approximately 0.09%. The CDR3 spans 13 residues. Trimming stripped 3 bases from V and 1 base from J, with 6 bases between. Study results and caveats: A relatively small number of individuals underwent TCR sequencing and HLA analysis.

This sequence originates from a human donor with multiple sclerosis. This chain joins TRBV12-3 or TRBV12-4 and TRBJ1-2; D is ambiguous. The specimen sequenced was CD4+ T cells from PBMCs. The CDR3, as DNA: TGTGCCAGCAGTTTTAAGGTTAACTATGGCTACACCTTC. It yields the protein CASSFKVNYGYTF.